This T cell receptor beta chain was obtained from a study of blood T cell repertoires in COVID-19. Per the study methods: For nucleated cells, counts were estimated from reference gene primer amplification. Clones were read by immunoSEQ multiplex PCR, and TCRdb kept only the in-frame ones, dropping some. The V and J calls and clone size are taken from that table; D and trimming were inferred from the DNA. The table has about 320,000 clones, around 90% seen once. With 4 bases clipped from V and 5 bases from J, the junction kept 8 bases outside the gene matches. The CDR3 totals 15 residues. CDR1 is SGHRS, CDR2 YFSETQ, per germline.

V gene TRBV5-1 combines with J gene TRBJ1-4; 7 nucleotides line up with TRBD1. The sample taken for sequencing was PBMCs or T cells enriched from blood (not recorded which). This sequence was found in a man aged 60-69 years who had recovered from COVID-19. CDR3 coding DNA: TGCGCCAGCAGCCGTACAGGGGACCCCAATGAAAAACTGTTTTTT. Translating it yields CASSRTGDPNEKLFF.